The 22 T cell receptor beta chains presented below share a single source sample, sequenced in a study of cytomegalovirus exposure and HLA in healthy donors. The primer mix had 60 Vbeta and 13 Jbeta primers. Using immunoSEQ multiplex PCR, the repertoire was profiled, and TCRdb retains in-frame clones only, with some absent. The table has under 200,000 clones, around 67% seen once. The sample was PBMCs. The receptors were sampled from a woman aged 18 to 35 in good health and CMV-seropositive.

The chain carries TRBV7-2 and TRBJ2-7, with a possible D match to TRBD1 (6 bases). V dropped 1 base and J dropped 3 bases, with 13 bases sitting between them. CDR1 is SGHTA and CDR2 is FQGNSA in the germline V gene. The CDR3 extends over 15 amino acids. CDR3 in amino acids: CASSLVQGQIYEQYF. The CDR3 DNA follows: TGTGCCAGCAGCTTAGTTCAAGGACAGATCTACGAGCAGTACTTC.

This chain links TRBV5-4 with TRBJ2-1; D is unresolved. The CDR3 has 13 residues. From germline, CDR1 is SGHNT and CDR2 YYREEE (reference sequence). Deletions cut 2 bases from V and 4 bases from J, with 7 bases between. The CDR3 protein is CASSLTEYNEQFF. The DNA for the CDR3 is TGTGCCAGCAGCTTAACTGAGTACAATGAGCAGTTCTTC.

This sequence joins TRBV27 and TRBJ2-5, with a weak D call TRBD1 (6 bases). Judging by the DNA end, TRBJ2-7 fits better; the J call may be wrong. The V gene's germline CDR1 is MNHEY and CDR2 SMNVEV (reference sequence). The CDR3 has 14 amino acids. In DNA, the CDR3 is TGTGCCAGCAGCAGATGGGGTAAGGGGGACGAGCAGTACTTC. Amino acid sequence: CASSRWGKGDEQYF.

The chain recombines TRBV27 with TRBJ2-3; D uncertain. CDR1 and CDR2 from the germline V gene are MNHEY and SMNVEV (reference sequence). The CDR3 consists of 14 residues. Trimming stripped 5 bases from V and 11 bases from J, with 20 bases between. The chain's CDR3 is CASSNSEANLGQYF. Written as DNA, the CDR3 is TGTGCCAGCAGTAACTCAGAGGCTAATTTGGGGCAGTATTTT.

The J gene is TRBJ2-1, the V gene TRBV25-1, with D maybe TRBD2 (6 bases). Trimming took 6 bases from V and 2 from J, leaving 14 bases between them. Germline CDR1 and CDR2: MGHDK and SYGVNS. This CDR3 is built from 15 residues. DNA of the CDR3: TGTGCCAGCAGCCCCCTAGCGCCCACCTACAATGAGCAGTTCTTC. The encoded protein is CASSPLAPTYNEQFF.

This chain uses TRBV7-3 with TRBJ1-2; tentative D call: TRBD1 (5 bases). V was clipped by 5 bases and J by 2 bases, with 15 bases between them. The germline CDR1 and CDR2 sequences are SGHTA and FQGTGA. This CDR3 is 15 amino acids long. CDR3 loop: CASSANQGANYGYTF. In nucleotides, the CDR3 is TGTGCCAGCAGCGCGAACCAGGGCGCGAACTATGGCTACACCTTC.

The rearrangement joins TRBV18 to TRBJ1-1; possible D gene TRBD1, 6 bases. Germline CDR1 is KGHSH and CDR2 is LQKENI. V lost 1 base, J lost 3 bases, and 15 bases lay in between. The CDR3 loop spans 16 amino acids. The CDR3 sequence is CASSPRKMTGYTEAFF. The CDR3 DNA is TGTGCCAGCTCACCACGAAAGATGACAGGTTACACTGAAGCTTTCTTT.

A few counts support this clone. CDR3 DNA sequence: TGCGCCAGCCGAAGGCAGGGTTTGGATTTTCGAGAGACCCAGTACTTC. Amino acids: CASRRQGLDFRETQYF. V usage is TRBV5-1 and J usage is TRBJ2-5, with a weak D call TRBD1 (5 bases). The germline V gene has CDR1 SGHRS and CDR2 YFSETQ. This CDR3 has 16 residues. V lost 7 bases and J lost 4, with 23 bases in between.

The chain employs TRBV4-2 and TRBJ2-7; 8 nucleotides align to TRBD2. This CDR3 spans 16 amino acids. The germline V gene encodes CDR1 LGHNA and CDR2 YNFKEQ. The ends lost 0 bases at V and 6 bases at J; junction bases unmatched: 10. CDR3 bases: TGTGCCAGCAGCCAAGATGGCGGGGGGCCCCCGGGCGAGCAGTACTTC. Protein sequence: CASSQDGGGPPGEQYF.

V and J are TRBV27 and TRBJ2-1; the match to TRBD2 covers 10 bases. Germline loops: CDR1 MNHEY, CDR2 SMNVEV (reference sequence). With V trimmed by 3 bases and J by 4 bases, 3 bases remained unmatched. The CDR3 is 15 amino acids. CDR3 protein: CASSFTSGEYNEQFF. The CDR3 nucleotides read TGTGCCAGCAGTTTTACTAGCGGGGAATACAATGAGCAGTTCTTC.

This clone has only a few counts. V gene TRBV7-9 combines with J gene TRBJ1-2; TRBD1 matches at 9 bases. Germline loops: CDR1 SEHNR, CDR2 FQNEAQ (reference sequence). This CDR3 contains 14 residues. V shed 5 bases and J 8 bases; nucleotides not matched to a gene: 9. For the CDR3, the DNA is TGTGCCAGCAGCCGTTGGGGACAGGGTGACGGCTACACCTTC. Translated, it gives CASSRWGQGDGYTF.

This clone appeared a single time. The chain joins TRBV28 to TRBJ2-7, with D uncertain. The CDR3 extends over 14 amino acids. The germline CDR1 and CDR2 sequences are MDHEN and SYDVKM. V lost 8 bases and J 5 bases, leaving 19 bases between the germline ends. The CDR3 spells CASFPSGPLHEQYF. CDR3 nucleotides: TGTGCCAGCTTCCCATCCGGTCCTCTTCACGAGCAGTACTTC.

The chain is built from TRBV5-7 and TRBJ1-5; weak D call: TRBD1 (6 bases). TRBV5-7 is marked as an open reading frame, function uncertain. V was pared by 4 bases and J by 2 bases, with 13 bases between. The CDR3 spans 15 residues. CDR3 residues: CASSPGGAGNQPQHF. CDR3 DNA: TGTGCCAGCAGCCCCGGGGGGGCCGGCAATCAGCCCCAGCATTTT.

This clone came up a few times. The rearrangement links TRBV19 to TRBJ2-3, with 15 bases aligning to TRBD2. The V segment lost 7 bases and the J segment 5 bases; nucleotides outside the gene matches: 13. Per the germline V gene, CDR1 is LNHDA and CDR2 is SQIVND (reference sequence). The CDR3 runs 18 residues. The chain's CDR3 is CASMTLRTSGGAGDTQYF. For the CDR3, the DNA is TGTGCCAGTATGACGTTGAGGACTAGCGGGGGGGCAGGAGATACGCAGTATTTT.

The chain is built from TRBV7-2 and TRBJ2-5; the D gene is possibly TRBD2 (7 bases). Trimming pared 5 bases from V and 5 bases from J, leaving 12 bases between. Germline values: CDR1 SGHTA, CDR2 FQGNSA. The CDR3 spans 13 residues. CDR3: CASSARGGETQYF. CDR3 bases: TGTGCCAGCAGCGCCAGGGGAGGGGAGACCCAGTACTTC.

The chain uses TRBV28 and TRBJ2-3; a weak D match, TRBD2 (6 bases). Germline lookup yields CDR1 MDHEN and CDR2 SYDVKM. The CDR3 extends over 15 amino acids. V lost 7 bases to trimming and J lost 1 base, with 15 bases between them. The CDR3 here is CASNPGGGGTDTQYF. The CDR3 DNA follows: TGTGCCAGCAACCCCGGGGGTGGGGGCACAGATACGCAGTATTTT.

The rearrangement uses TRBV10-3 and TRBJ2-4; possible D gene TRBD2, 5 bases. Trimming stripped 8 bases from V and 5 bases from J, with 16 bases between. This CDR3 is 14 amino acids long. Germline lookup yields CDR1 ENHRY and CDR2 SYGVKD. The CDR3 sequence: CAIYPRGPENIQYF. The CDR3 DNA reads TGTGCCATCTACCCGCGAGGGCCTGAAAACATTCAGTACTTC.

In this sample, this clone turned up a few times. The gene calls are TRBV7-9 and TRBJ2-4, with a possible D match to TRBD2 (6 bases). Germline V gives CDR1 SEHNR, CDR2 FQNEAQ (reference sequence). V shed 5 bases and J shed 2 bases, with 13 bases lying between them. This CDR3 spans 15 amino acids. CDR3 protein: CASSGGWGTKNIQYF. CDR3 bases: TGTGCCAGCAGCGGAGGGTGGGGTACCAAAAACATTCAGTACTTC. The variable domain in full, completed from reference TRBV7-9 and TRBJ2-4, reads DTGVSQNPRHKITKRGQNVTFRCDPISEHNRLYWYRQTLGQGPEFLTYFQNEAQLEKSRLLSDRFSAERPKGSFSTLEIQRTEQGDSAMYLCASSGGWGTKNIQYFGAGTRLSVL.

This clone was picked up a small number of times. V and J are TRBV6-1 and TRBJ2-3; D is uncertain. Trimming removed 6 bases at V and 0 bases at J, with 7 bases between. The CDR3 is made up of 13 amino acids. Germline-derived CDR1 and CDR2 are MNHNS and SASEGT. The CDR3 DNA sequence: TGTGCCAGCAGCCGGGTTAGCACAGATACGCAGTATTTT. Translated: CASSRVSTDTQYF.

This clone turned up a few times. V usage is TRBV6-6 and J usage is TRBJ2-2; 9 bases line up with TRBD2. Per the germline V gene, CDR1 is MNHNY and CDR2 is SVGAGI (reference sequence). Trimming cost V 6 bases and J 7 bases; bases outside gene matches: 12. This CDR3 is 16 amino acids long. CDR3 sequence: CASSPRGGGAVGELFF. CDR3 DNA sequence: TGTGCCAGCAGCCCACGGGGCGGGGGGGCCGTCGGGGAGCTGTTTTTT.

V and J are TRBV7-6 and TRBJ2-2; 9 bases fit TRBD1. The CDR3 contains 16 residues. V was clipped by 5 bases and J by 2 bases; unmatched bases: 6. Germline-derived CDR1 and CDR2 are SGHVS and FNYEAQ. This chain's CDR3 is CASSPRQGVNTGELFF. CDR3 DNA sequence: TGTGCCAGCAGCCCAAGACAGGGGGTAAACACCGGGGAGCTGTTTTTT.

V usage is TRBV30 and J usage is TRBJ1-3; possibly TRBD1 for D (6 bases). Germline V CDR1 and CDR2: GTSNPN, SVGIG (reference sequence). CDR3 length: 16 residues. The V end lost 2 bases, the J end lost 4 bases, and 18 bases lay between the germline ends. The CDR3 coding sequence is TGTGCCTGGAGTAGAGGGGGGGGCGCGTACGGAAACACCATATATTTT. Residues: CAWSRGGGAYGNTIYF.